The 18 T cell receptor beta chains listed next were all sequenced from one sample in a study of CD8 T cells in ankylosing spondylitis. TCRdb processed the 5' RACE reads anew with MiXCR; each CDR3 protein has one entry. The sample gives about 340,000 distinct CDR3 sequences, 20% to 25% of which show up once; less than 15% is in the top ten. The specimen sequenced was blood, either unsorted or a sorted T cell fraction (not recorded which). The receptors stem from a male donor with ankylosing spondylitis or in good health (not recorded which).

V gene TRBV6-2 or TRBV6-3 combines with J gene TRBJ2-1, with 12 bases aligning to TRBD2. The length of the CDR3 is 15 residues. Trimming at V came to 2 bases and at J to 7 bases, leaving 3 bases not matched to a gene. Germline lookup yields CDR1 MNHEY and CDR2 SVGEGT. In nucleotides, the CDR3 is TGTGCCAGCAGTTACGCCGGACTAGCGGGGAATGAGCAGTTCTTC. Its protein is CASSYAGLAGNEQFF.

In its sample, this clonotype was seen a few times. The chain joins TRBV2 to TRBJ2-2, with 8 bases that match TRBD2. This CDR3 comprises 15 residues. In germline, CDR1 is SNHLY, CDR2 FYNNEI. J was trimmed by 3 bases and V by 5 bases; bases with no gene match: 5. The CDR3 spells CASSYGGDDTGELFF. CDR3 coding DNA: TGTGCCAGCAGTTACGGGGGGGATGACACCGGGGAGCTGTTTTTT.

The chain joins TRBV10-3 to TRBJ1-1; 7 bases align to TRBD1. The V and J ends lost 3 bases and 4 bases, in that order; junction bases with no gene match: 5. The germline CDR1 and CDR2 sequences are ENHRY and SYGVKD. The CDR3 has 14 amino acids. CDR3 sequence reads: CAISDKGAGTEAFF. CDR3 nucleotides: TGTGCCATCAGTGATAAGGGGGCTGGCACTGAAGCTTTCTTT.

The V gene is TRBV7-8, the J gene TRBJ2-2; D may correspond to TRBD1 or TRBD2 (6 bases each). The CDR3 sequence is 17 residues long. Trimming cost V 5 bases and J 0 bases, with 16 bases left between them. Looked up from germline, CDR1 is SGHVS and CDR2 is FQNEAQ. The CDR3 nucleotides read TGTGCCAGCAGCGGGGGGCTGGAGGCGGCGAACACCGGGGAGCTGTTTTTT. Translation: CASSGGLEAANTGELFF.

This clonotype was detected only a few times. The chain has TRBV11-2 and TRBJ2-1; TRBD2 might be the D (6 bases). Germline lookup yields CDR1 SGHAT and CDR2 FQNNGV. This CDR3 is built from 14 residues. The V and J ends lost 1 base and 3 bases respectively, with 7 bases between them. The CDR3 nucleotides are TGTGCCAGCAGCTTAGGACTAGACTACAATGAGCAGTTCTTC. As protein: CASSLGLDYNEQFF. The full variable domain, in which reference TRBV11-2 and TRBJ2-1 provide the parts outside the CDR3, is EAGVAQSPRYKIIEKRQSVAFWCNPISGHATLYWYQQILGQGPKLLIQFQNNGVVDDSQLPKDRFSAERLKGVDSTLKIQPAKLEDSAVYLCASSLGLDYNEQFFGPGTRLTVL.

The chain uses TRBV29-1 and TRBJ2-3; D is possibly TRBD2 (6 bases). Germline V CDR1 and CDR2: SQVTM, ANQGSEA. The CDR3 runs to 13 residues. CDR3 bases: TGCACCATGATGTGGGGGGGCACAGATACGCAGTATTTT. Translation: CTMMWGGTDTQYF.

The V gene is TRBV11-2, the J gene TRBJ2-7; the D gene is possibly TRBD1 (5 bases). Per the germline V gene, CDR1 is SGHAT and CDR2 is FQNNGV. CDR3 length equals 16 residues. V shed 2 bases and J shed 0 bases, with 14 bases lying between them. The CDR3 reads CASSLNVGQLSYEQYF. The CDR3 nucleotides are TGTGCCAGCAGCTTAAATGTCGGACAACTCTCCTACGAGCAGTACTTC.

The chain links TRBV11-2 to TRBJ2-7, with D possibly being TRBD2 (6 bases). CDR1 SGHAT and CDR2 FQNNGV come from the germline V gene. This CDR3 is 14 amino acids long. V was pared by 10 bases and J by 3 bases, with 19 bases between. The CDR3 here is CATNPGVGSYEQYF. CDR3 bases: TGTGCCACCAACCCGGGAGTCGGAAGCTACGAGCAGTACTTC. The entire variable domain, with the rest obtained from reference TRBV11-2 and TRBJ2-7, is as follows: EAGVAQSPRYKIIEKRQSVAFWCNPISGHATLYWYQQILGQGPKLLIQFQNNGVVDDSQLPKDRFSAERLKGVDSTLKIQPAKLEDSAVYLCATNPGVGSYEQYFGPGTRLTVT.

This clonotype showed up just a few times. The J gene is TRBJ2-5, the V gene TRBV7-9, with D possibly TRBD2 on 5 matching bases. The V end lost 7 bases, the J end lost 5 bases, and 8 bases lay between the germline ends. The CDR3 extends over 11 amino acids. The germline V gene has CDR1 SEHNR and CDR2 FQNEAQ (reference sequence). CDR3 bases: TGTGCCAGCACGAGAGGGGAGACCCAGTACTTC. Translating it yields CASTRGETQYF.

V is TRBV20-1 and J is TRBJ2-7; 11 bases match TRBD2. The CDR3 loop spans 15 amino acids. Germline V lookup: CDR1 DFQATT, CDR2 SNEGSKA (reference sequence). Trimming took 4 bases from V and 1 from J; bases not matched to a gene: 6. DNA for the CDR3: TGCAGTGCTATCCAACTAGCGGGGGCTTCCTACGAGCAGTACTTC. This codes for CSAIQLAGASYEQYF.

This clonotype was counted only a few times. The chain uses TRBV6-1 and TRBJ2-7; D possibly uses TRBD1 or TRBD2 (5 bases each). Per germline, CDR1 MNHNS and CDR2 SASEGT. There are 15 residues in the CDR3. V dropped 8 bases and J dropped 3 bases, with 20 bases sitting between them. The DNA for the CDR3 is TGTGCCAGCGCCGGTCCCGGGACCATCTACTACGAGCAGTACTTC. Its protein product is CASAGPGTIYYEQYF.

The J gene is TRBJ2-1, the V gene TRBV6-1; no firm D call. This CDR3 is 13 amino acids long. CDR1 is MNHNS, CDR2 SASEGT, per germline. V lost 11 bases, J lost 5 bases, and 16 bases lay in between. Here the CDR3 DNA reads TGTGCCGTCGCCGGGCTCAACGACAATGAGCAGTTCTTC. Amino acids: CAVAGLNDNEQFF.

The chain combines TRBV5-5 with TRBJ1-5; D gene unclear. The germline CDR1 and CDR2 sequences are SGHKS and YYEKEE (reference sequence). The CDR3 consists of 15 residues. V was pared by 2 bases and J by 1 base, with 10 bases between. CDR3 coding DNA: TGTGCCAGCAGCTTTTCTGATTGGAGCAATCAGCCCCAGCATTTT. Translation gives CASSFSDWSNQPQHF. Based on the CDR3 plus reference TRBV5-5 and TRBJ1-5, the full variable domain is DAGVTQSPTHLIKTRGQQVTLRCSPISGHKSVSWYQQVLGQGPQFIFQYYEKEERGRGNFPDRFSARQFPNYSSELNVNALLLGDSALYLCASSFSDWSNQPQHFGDGTRLSIL.

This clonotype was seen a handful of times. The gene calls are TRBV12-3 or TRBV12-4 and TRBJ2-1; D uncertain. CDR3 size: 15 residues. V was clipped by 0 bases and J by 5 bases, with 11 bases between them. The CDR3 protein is CASSLAPRVNNEQFF. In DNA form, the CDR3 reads TGTGCCAGCAGTTTAGCGCCCCGGGTTAACAATGAGCAGTTCTTC.

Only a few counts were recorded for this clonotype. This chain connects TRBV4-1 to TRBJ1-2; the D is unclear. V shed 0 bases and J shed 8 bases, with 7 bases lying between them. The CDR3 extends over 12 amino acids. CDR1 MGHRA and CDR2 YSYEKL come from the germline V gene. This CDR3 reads CASSQDLEGYTF. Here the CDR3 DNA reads TGCGCCAGCAGCCAAGATTTAGAGGGCTACACCTTC.

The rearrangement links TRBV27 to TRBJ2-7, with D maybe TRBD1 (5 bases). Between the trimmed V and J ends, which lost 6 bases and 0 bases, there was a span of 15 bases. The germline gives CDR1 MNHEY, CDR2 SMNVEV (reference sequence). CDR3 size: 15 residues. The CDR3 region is CASSGRGLFSYEQYF. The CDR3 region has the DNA TGTGCCAGCAGCGGAAGGGGTTTATTCTCCTACGAGCAGTACTTC.

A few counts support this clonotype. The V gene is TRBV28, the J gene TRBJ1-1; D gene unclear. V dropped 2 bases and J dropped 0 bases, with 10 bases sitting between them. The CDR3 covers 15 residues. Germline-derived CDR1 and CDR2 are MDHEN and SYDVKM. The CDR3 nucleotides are TGTGCCAGCAGTTTAAACGGCGAAATGAACACTGAAGCTTTCTTT. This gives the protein CASSLNGEMNTEAFF.

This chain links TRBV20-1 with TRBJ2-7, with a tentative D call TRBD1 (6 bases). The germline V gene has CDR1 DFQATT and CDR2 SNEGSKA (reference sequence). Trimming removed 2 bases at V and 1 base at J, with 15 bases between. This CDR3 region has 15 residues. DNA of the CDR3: TGCAGTGCTAGACCAAATACACAGGGATCCTACGAGCAGTACTTC. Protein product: CSARPNTQGSYEQYF.